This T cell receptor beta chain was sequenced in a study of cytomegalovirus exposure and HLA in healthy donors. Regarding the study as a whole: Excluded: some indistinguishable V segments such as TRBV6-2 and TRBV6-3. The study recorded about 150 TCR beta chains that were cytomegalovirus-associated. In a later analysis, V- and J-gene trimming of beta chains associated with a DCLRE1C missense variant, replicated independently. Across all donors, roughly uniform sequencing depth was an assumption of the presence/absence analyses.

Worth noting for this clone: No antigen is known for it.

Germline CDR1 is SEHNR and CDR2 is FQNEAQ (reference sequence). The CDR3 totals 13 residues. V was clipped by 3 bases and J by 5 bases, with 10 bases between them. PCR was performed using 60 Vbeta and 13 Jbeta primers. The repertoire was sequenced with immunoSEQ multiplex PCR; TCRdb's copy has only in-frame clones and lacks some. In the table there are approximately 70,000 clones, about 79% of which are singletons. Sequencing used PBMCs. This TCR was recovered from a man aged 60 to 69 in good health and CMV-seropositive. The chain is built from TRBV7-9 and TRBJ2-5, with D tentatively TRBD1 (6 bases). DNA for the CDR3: TGTGCCAGCAGCTTTGGGGGCGGGGAGACCCAGTACTTC. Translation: CASSFGGGETQYF.